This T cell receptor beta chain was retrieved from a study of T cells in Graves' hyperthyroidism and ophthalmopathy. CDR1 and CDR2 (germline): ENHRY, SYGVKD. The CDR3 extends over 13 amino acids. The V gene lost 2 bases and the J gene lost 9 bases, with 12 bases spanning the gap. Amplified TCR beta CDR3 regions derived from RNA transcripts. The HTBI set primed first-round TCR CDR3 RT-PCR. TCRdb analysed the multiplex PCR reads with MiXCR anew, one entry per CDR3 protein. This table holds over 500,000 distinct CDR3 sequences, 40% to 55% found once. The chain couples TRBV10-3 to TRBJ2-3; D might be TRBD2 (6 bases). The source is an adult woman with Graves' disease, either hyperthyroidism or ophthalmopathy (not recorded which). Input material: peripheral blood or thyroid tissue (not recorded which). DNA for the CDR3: TGTGCCATCAGTGAGGCTCAGGGAGGCACGCAGTATTTT. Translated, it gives CAISEAQGGTQYF.